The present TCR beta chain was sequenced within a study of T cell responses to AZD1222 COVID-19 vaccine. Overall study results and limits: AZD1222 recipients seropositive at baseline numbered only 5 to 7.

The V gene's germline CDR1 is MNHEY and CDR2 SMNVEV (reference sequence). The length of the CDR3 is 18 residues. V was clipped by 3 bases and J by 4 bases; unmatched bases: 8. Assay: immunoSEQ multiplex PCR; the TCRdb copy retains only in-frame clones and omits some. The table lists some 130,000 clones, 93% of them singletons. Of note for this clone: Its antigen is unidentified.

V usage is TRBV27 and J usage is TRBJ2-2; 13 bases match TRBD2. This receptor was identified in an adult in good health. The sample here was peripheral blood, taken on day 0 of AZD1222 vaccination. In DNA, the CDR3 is TGTGCCAGCAGTTTGTCCGGGACTAGCGGGACTATCACCGGGGAGCTGTTTTTT. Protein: CASSLSGTSGTITGELFF.